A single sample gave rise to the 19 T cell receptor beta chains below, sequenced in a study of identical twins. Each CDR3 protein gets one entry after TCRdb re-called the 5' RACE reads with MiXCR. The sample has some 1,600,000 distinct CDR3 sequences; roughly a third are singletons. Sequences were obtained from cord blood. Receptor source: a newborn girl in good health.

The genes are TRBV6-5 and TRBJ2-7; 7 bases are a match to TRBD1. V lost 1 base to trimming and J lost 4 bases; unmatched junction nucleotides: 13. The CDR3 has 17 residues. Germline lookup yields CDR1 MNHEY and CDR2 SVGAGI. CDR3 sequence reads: CASSYFKPGQHVYEQYF. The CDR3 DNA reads TGTGCCAGCAGTTACTTCAAACCGGGACAGCATGTATACGAGCAGTACTTC.

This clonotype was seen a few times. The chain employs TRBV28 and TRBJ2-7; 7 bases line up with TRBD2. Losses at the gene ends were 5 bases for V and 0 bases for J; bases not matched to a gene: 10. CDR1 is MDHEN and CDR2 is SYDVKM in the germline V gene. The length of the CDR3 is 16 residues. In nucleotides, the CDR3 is TGTGCCAGCAGTCCTGCAGGGCGCGGGAGCTCCTACGAGCAGTACTTC. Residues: CASSPAGRGSSYEQYF.

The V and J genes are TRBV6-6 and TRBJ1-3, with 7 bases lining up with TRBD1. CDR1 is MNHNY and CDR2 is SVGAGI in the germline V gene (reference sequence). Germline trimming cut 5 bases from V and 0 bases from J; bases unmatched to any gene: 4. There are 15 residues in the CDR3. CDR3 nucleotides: TGTGCCAGCAGTACCGACAGGGACTCTGGAAACACCATATATTTT. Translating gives CASSTDRDSGNTIYF.

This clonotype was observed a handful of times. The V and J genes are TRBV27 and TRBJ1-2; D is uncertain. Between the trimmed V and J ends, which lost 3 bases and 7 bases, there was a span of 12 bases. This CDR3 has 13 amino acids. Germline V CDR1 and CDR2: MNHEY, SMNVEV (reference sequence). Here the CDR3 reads CASSFLSGTGYTF. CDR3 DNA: TGTGCCAGCAGTTTCCTTTCGGGTACTGGCTACACCTTC.

The CDR3 DNA reads as TGCGCCAGCAGCCAAGTGGGCAGGCTAAGGGCCTTGAACACTGAAGCTTTCTTT. Translation gives CASSQVGRLRALNTEAFF. This sequence joins TRBV4-1 and TRBJ1-1; D not resolved. This CDR3 is built from 18 residues. CDR1 MGHRA and CDR2 YSYEKL come from the germline V gene. The germline V and J ends were trimmed by 1 base and 0 bases, with 18 bases remaining between them.

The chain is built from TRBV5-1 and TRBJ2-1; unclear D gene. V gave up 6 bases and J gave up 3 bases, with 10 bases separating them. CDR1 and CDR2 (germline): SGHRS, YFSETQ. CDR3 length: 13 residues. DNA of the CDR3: TGCGCCAGCATCTCTCCTGACTACAATGAGCAGTTCTTC. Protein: CASISPDYNEQFF. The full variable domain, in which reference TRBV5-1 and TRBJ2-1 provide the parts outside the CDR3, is KAGVTQTPRYLIKTRGQQVTLSCSPISGHRSVSWYQQTPGQGLQFLFEYFSETQRNKGNFPGRFSGRQFSNSRSEMNVSTLELGDSALYLCASISPDYNEQFFGPGTRLTVL.

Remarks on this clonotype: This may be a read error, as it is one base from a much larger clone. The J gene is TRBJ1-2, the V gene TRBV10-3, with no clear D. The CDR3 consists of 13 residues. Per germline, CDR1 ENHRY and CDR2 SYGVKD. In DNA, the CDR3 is TGTGCCATCAGTGGAGGGTACGGCTATAGCTACACCTTC. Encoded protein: CAISGGYGYSYTF.

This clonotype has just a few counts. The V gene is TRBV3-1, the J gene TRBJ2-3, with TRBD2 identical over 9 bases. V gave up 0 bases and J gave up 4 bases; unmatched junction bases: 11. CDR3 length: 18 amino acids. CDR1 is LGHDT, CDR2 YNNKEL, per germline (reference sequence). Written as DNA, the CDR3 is TGTGCCAGCAGCCAAGACGCCTTAGGGACTAGCCCCCCAGATACGCAGTATTTT. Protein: CASSQDALGTSPPDTQYF.

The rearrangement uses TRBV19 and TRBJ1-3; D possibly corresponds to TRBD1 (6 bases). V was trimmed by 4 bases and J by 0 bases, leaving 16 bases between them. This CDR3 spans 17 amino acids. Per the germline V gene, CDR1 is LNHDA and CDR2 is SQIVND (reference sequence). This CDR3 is CASSTTRTAYSGNTIYF. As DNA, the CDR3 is TGTGCCAGTAGTACCACCCGGACAGCTTACTCTGGAAACACCATATATTTT.

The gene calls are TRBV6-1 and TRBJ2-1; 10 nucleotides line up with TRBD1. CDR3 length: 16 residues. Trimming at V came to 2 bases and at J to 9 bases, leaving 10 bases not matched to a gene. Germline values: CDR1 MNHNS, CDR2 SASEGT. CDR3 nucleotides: TGTGCCAGCAGTGAAAGGGGGACAGGGGTTTTTGGTGAGCAGTTCTTC. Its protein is CASSERGTGVFGEQFF.

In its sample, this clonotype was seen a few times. CDR3 residues: CASSQVAANQPQHF. In DNA, the CDR3 is TGTGCCAGCAGCCAAGTTGCAGCTAATCAGCCCCAGCATTTT. The chain uses TRBV3-1 and TRBJ1-5; D is unclear. V lost 1 base, J lost 4 bases, and 8 bases lay in between. CDR1 and CDR2 from the germline V gene are LGHDT and YNNKEL (reference sequence). The CDR3 is made up of 14 amino acids.

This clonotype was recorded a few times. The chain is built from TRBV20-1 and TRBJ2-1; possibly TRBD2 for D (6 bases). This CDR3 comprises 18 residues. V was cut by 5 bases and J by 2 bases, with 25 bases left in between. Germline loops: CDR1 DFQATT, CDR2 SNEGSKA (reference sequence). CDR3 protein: CSAATFTPGLQAYNEQFF. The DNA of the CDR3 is TGCAGTGCTGCAACGTTTACCCCGGGACTGCAAGCCTACAATGAGCAGTTCTTC.

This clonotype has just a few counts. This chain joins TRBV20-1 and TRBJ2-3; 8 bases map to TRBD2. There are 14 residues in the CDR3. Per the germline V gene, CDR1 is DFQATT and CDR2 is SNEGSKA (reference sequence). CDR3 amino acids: CSGNPGLVTDTQYF. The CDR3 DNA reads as TGCAGCGGAAACCCGGGACTAGTAACAGATACGCAGTATTTT.

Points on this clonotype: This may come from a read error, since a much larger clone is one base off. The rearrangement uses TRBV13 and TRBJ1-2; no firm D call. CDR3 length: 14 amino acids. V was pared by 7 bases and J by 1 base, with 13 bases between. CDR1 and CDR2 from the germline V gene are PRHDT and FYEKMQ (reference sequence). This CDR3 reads CASNGPGRNYGYTF. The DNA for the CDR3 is TGTGCCAGCAACGGTCCGGGCCGTAACTATGGCTACACCTTC.

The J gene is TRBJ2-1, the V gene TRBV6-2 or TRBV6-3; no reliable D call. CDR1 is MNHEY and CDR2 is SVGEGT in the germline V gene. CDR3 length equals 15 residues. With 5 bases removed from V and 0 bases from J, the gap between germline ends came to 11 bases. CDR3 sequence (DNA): TGTGCCAGCAGTCCTCGTAAAAGCTCCTACAATGAGCAGTTCTTC. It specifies CASSPRKSSYNEQFF.

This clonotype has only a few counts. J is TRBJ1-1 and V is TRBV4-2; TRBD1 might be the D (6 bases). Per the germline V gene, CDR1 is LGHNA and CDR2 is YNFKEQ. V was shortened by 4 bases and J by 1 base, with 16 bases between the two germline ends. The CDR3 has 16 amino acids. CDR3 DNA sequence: TGTGCCAGCAGCCTCCCACAGGGCGAGTGGAACACTGAAGCTTTCTTT. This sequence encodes CASSLPQGEWNTEAFF.

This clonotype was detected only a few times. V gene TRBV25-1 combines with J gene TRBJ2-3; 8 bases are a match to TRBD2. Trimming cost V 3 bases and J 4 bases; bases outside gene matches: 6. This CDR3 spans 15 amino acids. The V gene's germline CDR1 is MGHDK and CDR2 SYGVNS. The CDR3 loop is CASSDKREIADTQYF. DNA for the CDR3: TGTGCCAGCAGTGACAAGCGGGAGATCGCAGATACGCAGTATTTT.

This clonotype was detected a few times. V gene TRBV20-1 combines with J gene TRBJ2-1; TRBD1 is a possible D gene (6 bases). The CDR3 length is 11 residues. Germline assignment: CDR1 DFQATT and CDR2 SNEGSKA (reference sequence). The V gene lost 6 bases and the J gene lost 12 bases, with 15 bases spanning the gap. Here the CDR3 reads CSASQAGVQFF. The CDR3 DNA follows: TGCAGTGCCAGCCAAGCAGGGGTGCAGTTCTTC.

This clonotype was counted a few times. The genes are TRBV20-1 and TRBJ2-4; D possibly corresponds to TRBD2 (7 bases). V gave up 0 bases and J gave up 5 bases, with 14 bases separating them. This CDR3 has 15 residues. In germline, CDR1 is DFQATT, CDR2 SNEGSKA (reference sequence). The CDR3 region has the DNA TGCAGTGCTAGAGATCTCTGGGAGGGGGAAAACATTCAGTACTTC. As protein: CSARDLWEGENIQYF.